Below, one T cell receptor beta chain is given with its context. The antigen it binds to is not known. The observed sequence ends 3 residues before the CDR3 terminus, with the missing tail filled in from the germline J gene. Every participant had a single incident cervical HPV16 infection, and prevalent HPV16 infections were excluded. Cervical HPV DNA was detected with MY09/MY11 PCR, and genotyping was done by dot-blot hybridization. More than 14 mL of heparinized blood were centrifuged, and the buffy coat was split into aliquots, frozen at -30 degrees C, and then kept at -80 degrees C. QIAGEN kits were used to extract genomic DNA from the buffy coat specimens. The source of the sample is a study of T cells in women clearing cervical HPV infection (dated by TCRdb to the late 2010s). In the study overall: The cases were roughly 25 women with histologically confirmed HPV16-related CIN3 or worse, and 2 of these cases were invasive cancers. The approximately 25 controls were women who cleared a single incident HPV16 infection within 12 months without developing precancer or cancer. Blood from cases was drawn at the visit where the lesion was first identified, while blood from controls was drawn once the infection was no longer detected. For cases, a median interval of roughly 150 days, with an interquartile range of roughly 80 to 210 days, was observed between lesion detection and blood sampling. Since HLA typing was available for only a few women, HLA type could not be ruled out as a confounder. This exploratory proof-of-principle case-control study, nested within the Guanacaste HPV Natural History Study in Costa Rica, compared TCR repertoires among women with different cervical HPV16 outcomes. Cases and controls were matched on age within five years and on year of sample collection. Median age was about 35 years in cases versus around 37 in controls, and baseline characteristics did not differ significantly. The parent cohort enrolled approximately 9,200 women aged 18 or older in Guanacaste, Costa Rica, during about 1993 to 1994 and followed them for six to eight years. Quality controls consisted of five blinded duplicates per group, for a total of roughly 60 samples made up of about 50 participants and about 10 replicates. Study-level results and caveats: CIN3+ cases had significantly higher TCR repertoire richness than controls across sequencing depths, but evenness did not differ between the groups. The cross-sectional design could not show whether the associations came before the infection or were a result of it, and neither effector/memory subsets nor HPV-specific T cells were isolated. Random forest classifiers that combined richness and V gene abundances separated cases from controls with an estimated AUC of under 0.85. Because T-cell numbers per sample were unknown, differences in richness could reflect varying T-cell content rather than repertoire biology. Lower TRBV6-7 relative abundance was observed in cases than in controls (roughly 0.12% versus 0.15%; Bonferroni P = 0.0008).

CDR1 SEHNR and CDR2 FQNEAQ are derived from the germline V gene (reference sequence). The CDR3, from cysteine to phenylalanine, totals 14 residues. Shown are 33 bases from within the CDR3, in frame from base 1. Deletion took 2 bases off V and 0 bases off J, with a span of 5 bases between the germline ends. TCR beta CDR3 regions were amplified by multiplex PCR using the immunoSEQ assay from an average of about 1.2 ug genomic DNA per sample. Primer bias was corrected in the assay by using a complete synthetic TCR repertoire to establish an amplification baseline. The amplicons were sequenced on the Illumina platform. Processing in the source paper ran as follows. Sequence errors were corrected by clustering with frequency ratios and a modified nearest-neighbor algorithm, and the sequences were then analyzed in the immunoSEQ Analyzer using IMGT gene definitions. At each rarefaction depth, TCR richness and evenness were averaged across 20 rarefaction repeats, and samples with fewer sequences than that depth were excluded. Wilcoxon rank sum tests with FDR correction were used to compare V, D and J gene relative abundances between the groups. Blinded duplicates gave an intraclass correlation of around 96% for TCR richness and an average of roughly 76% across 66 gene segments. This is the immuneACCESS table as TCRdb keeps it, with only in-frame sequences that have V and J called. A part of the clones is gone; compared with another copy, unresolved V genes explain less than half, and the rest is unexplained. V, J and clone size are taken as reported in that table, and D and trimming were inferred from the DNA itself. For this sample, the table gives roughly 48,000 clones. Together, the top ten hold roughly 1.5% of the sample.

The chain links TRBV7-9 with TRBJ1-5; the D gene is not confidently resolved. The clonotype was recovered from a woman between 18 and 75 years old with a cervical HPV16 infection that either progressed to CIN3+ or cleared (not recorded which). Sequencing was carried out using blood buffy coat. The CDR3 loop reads CASSLPDSNQPQHF. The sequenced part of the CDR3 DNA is TGTGCCAGCAGCTTACCAGATAGCAATCAGCCC. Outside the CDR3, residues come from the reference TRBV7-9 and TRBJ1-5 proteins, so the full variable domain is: DTGVSQNPRHKITKRGQNVTFRCDPISEHNRLYWYRQTLGQGPEFLTYFQNEAQLEKSRLLSDRFSAERPKGSFSTLEIQRTEQGDSAMYLCASSLPDSNQPQHFGDGTRLSIL.